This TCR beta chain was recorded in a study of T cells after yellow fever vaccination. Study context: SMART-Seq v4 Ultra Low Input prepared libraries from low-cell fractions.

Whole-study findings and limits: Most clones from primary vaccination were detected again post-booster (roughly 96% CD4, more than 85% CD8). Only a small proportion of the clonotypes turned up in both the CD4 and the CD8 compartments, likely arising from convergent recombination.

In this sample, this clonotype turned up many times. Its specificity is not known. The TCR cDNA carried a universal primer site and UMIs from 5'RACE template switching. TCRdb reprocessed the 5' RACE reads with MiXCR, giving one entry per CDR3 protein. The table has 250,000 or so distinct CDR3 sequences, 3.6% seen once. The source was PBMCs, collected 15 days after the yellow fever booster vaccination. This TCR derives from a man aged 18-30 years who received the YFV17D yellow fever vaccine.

Written as DNA, the CDR3 is TGTGCCAGCAGCTTAGGGTTTGACACTGAAGCTTTCTTT. It is translated as CASSLGFDTEAFF. The V gene is TRBV7-9, the J gene TRBJ1-1; D is ambiguous. Germline values: CDR1 SEHNR, CDR2 FQNEAQ (reference sequence). Trimming shortened V by 1 base and J by 3 bases, and 6 bases separated the two germline ends. This CDR3 is built from 13 residues.